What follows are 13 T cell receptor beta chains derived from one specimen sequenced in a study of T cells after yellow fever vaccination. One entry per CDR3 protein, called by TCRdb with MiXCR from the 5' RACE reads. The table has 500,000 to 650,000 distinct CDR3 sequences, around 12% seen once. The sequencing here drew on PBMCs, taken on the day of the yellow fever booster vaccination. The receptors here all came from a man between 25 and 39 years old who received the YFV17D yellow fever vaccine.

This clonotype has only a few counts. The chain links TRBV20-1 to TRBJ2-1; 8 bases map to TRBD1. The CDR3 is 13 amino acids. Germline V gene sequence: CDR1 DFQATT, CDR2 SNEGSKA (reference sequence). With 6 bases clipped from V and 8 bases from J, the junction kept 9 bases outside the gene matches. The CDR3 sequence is CSARGRGLDEQFF. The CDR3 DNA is TGCAGTGCGCGAGGCAGGGGGCTCGATGAGCAGTTCTTC.

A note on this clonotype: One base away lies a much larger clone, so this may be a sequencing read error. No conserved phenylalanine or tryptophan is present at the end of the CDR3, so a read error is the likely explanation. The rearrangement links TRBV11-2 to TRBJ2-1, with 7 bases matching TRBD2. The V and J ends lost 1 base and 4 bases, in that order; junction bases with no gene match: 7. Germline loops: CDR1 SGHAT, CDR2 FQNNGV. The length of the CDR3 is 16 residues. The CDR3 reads CASSLGPGGEYNEQFL. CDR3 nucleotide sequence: TGTGCCAGCAGCTTAGGCCCGGGAGGAGAGTACAATGAGCAGTTCTTA.

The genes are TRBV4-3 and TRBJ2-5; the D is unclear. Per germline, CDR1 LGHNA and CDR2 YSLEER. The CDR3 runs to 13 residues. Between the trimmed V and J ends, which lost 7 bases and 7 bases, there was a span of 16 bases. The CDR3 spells CASTEEVGLTQYF. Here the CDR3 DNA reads TGCGCCAGCACCGAAGAAGTGGGTTTGACCCAGTACTTC.

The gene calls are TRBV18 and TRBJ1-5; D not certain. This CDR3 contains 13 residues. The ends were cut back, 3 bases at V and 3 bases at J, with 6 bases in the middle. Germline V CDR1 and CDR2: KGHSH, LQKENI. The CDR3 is CASSPGLNQPQHF. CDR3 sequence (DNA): TGTGCCAGCTCACCCGGACTCAATCAGCCCCAGCATTTT.

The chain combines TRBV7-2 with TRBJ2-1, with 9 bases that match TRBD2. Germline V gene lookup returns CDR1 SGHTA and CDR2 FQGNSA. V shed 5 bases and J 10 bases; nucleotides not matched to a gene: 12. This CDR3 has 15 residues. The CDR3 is CASSLSGGLAGEQFF. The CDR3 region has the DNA TGTGCCAGCAGCCTTAGCGGGGGTTTGGCTGGGGAGCAGTTCTTC.

The CDR3 sequence: CSVGKGTADTQYF. CDR3 sequence (DNA): TGCAGCGTCGGGAAGGGAACGGCAGATACGCAGTATTTT. The rearrangement uses TRBV29-1 and TRBJ2-3; D perhaps matches TRBD2 (5 bases). The V gene's germline CDR1 is SQVTM and CDR2 ANQGSEA. CDR3 length: 13 amino acids. V dropped 6 bases and J dropped 4 bases, with 14 bases sitting between them.

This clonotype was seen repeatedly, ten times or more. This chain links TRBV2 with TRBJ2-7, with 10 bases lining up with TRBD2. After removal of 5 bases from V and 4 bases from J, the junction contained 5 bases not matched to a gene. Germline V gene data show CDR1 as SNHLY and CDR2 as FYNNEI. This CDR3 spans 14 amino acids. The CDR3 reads CASSSGRAGYEQYF. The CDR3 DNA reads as TGTGCCAGCAGTAGCGGGAGGGCCGGGTACGAGCAGTACTTC.

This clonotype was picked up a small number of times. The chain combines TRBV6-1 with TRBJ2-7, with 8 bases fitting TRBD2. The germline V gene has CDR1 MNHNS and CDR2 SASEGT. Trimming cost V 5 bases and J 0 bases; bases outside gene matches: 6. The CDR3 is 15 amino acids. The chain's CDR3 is CASSTTSGHSYEQYF. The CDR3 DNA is TGTGCCAGCAGTACAACTAGCGGCCACTCCTACGAGCAGTACTTC.

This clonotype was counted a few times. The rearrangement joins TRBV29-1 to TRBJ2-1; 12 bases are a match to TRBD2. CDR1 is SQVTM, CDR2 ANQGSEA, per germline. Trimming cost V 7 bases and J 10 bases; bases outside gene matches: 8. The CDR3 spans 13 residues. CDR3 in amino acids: CSARTSGNVEQFF. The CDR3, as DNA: TGCAGCGCCAGGACTAGCGGGAACGTCGAGCAGTTCTTC.

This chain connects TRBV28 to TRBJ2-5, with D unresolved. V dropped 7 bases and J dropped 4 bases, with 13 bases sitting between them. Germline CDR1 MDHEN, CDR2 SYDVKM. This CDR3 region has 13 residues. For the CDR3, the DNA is TGTGCCAGCATTCCCGGGCTAGGAGAGACCCAGTACTTC. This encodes CASIPGLGETQYF.

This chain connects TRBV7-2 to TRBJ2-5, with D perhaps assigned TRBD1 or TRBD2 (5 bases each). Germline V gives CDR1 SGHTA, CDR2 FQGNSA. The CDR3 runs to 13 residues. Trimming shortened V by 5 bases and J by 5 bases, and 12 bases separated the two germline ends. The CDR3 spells CASSPGTMETQYF. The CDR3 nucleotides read TGTGCCAGCAGCCCCGGGACCATGGAGACCCAGTACTTC.

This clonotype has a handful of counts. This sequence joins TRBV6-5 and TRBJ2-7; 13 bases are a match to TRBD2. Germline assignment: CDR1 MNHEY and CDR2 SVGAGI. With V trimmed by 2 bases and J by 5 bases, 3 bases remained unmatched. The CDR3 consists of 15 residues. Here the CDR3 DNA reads TGTGCCAGCAGTTACACTAGCGGGAGGGTTAACGAGCAGTACTTC. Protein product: CASSYTSGRVNEQYF.

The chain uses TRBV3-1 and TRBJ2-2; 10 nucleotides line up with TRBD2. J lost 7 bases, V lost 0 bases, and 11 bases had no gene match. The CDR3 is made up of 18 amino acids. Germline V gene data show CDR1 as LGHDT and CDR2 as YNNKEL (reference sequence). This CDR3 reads CASSQERSGRGFGGELFF. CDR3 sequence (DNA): TGTGCCAGCAGCCAAGAACGGAGCGGGAGGGGGTTCGGCGGGGAGCTGTTTTTT. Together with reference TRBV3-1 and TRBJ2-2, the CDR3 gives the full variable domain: DTAVSQTPKYLVTQMGNDKSIKCEQNLGHDTMYWYKQDSKKFLKIMFSYNNKELIINETVPNRFSPKSPDKAHLNLHINSLELGDSAVYFCASSQERSGRGFGGELFFGEGSRLTVL.